These 22 T cell receptor beta chains share one sample of origin, sequenced in a study of human T cells and chemical hapten exposure. TCRdb recomputed calls from the RACE reads with MiXCR, one row per CDR3 protein. The top ten hold less than 10% of the sample, which has just under 350,000 distinct CDR3 sequences, 5.5% to 8% seen once. The time point denotes: patch test 1, 2 weeks after DPC sensitization. Documented treatment: therapeutic diphenylcyclopropenone sensitization with weekly scalp DPC. This material consisted of whole blood, taken in connection with sensitization to the hapten diphenylcyclopropenone (DPC). The source of these receptors is a woman between 18 and 30 years old with alopecia areata. Some clones in this sample may be carry-over from other donors' samples.

This clonotype occurred a few times. The chain joins TRBV3-1 to TRBJ2-3; 7 bases match TRBD2. Trimming at V came to 10 bases and at J to 2 bases, leaving 6 bases not matched to a gene. Germline CDR1 is LGHDT and CDR2 is YNNKEL (reference sequence). The CDR3 is 13 amino acids. The CDR3 DNA reads as TGTGCCACTCGCGGGGGAAACACAGATACGCAGTATTTT. It specifies CATRGGNTDTQYF.

This clonotype was counted only a few times. One end of the junction varies from germline; a read error may be responsible. The chain has TRBV10-3 and TRBJ2-5; possible D gene TRBD1, 5 bases. This CDR3 has 13 amino acids. Looked up from germline, CDR1 is ENHRY and CDR2 is SYGVKD. CDR3: CAIRESGQETQYF. CDR3 sequence (DNA): TGTGCCATCAGAGAGTCAGGGCAAGAGACCCAGTACTTC.

This chain connects TRBV20-1 to TRBJ2-3; D might be TRBD2 (5 bases). CDR1 is DFQATT and CDR2 is SNEGSKA in the germline V gene (reference sequence). CDR3 length: 11 amino acids. V was clipped by 5 bases and J by 4 bases, with 7 bases between them. CDR3 amino acids: CSALRADTQYF. CDR3 bases: TGCAGTGCTCTGAGGGCAGATACGCAGTATTTT.

About this clonotype: Given a much more abundant clone one base away, this may be a read error. This CDR3 is CASSQDRSSNQPQHF. The DNA of the CDR3 is TGTGCCAGCAGCCAAGATAGGAGTAGCAATCAGCCCCAGCATTTT. The rearrangement uses TRBV4-2 and TRBJ1-5; no firm D call. The CDR3 covers 15 residues. The V gene's germline CDR1 is LGHNA and CDR2 YNFKEQ. V was cut by 0 bases and J by 0 bases, with 6 bases left in between.

This clonotype was detected many times. At one of its ends the junction is not consistent with the germline gene, which may arise from a read error. The rearrangement uses TRBV5-1 and TRBJ1-5; D not certain. Per germline, CDR1 SGHRS and CDR2 YFSETQ. CDR3 size: 13 residues. This chain's CDR3 is CASSLDGNQPQHF. CDR3 sequence (DNA): TGTGCCAGCAGTTTAGACGGAAATCAGCCCCAGCATTTT.

The chain carries TRBV4-3 and TRBJ1-2; D perhaps matches TRBD1 (5 bases). Trimming removed 0 bases from V and 8 bases from J, with 16 bases in between. Germline-derived CDR1 and CDR2 are LGHNA and YSLEER. The CDR3 runs 15 residues. The CDR3 coding sequence is TGCGCCAGCAGCCAAGACAGGGACGCGCCCGGGGGCTACACCTTC. Protein sequence: CASSQDRDAPGGYTF.

The J gene is TRBJ2-3, the V gene TRBV5-1; D assignment may be TRBD1 or TRBD2 (5 bases each). The length of the CDR3 is 17 residues. Germline lookup yields CDR1 SGHRS and CDR2 YFSETQ. V was clipped by 1 base and J by 4 bases, with 19 bases between them. CDR3 amino acids: CASSLRWGTREADTQYF. The CDR3 coding sequence is TGCGCCAGCAGCTTGAGGTGGGGGACCAGAGAGGCAGATACGCAGTATTTT.

The CDR3 spells CASRRGLGFYGYTF. The CDR3 region has the DNA TGTGCCAGCAGGCGAGGGCTTGGGTTTTATGGCTACACCTTC. V and J are TRBV12-3 or TRBV12-4 and TRBJ1-2; D not certain. CDR3 size: 14 residues. Trimming left V 6 bases short and J 5 bases short, with 16 bases between.

CDR3 sequence: CASSQVGVSTDTQYF. CDR3 DNA: TGTGCCAGCAGCCAAGTAGGGGTCAGCACAGATACGCAGTATTTT. The V and J genes are TRBV14 and TRBJ2-3, with D maybe TRBD1 (5 bases). This CDR3 has 15 residues. V dropped 1 base and J dropped 0 bases, with 8 bases sitting between them. The germline CDR1 and CDR2 sequences are SGHDN and FVKESK.

This clonotype was picked up a small number of times. The rearrangement uses TRBV7-8 and TRBJ2-2; D uncertain. CDR1 and CDR2 (germline): SGHVS, FQNEAQ. Deletions cut 6 bases from V and 4 bases from J, with 18 bases between. The CDR3 runs to 16 residues. The CDR3 reads CASSFEVVRFTGELFF. DNA for the CDR3: TGTGCCAGCAGTTTCGAAGTAGTTCGGTTCACCGGGGAGCTGTTTTTT.

This clonotype was recorded a few times. The genes are TRBV4-2 and TRBJ1-6; tentatively, D is TRBD1 (6 bases). There are 14 residues in the CDR3. V lost 1 base, J lost 7 bases, and 8 bases lay in between. Germline CDR1 is LGHNA and CDR2 is YNFKEQ. The CDR3 nucleotides are TGTGCCAGCAGCCAAGGACAGGAGAATTCACCCCTCCACTTT. This codes for CASSQGQENSPLHF.

The table lists this clonotype with a few counts. The V and J genes are TRBV20-1 and TRBJ2-2; TRBD1 aligns across 9 bases. CDR3 length: 16 residues. The V and J ends lost 0 bases and 5 bases, in that order; junction bases with no gene match: 7. Germline values: CDR1 DFQATT, CDR2 SNEGSKA (reference sequence). The CDR3 sequence: CSARDPDRGVTGELFF. The DNA of the CDR3 is TGCAGTGCTAGAGATCCCGACAGGGGGGTGACCGGGGAGCTGTTTTTT.

This rearrangement joins TRBV5-1 to TRBJ1-2, with 12 positions matching TRBD1. Germline CDR1 is SGHRS and CDR2 is YFSETQ. The trim removed 3 bases at V and 3 bases at J, leaving 9 bases unmatched. CDR3 size: 17 residues. The CDR3 reads CASSSTPGQGADYGYTF. DNA for the CDR3: TGCGCCAGCAGCTCCACTCCGGGACAGGGGGCCGACTATGGCTACACCTTC.

V and J are TRBV21-1 and TRBJ1-2. TRBV21-1 has pseudogene status. This CDR3 comprises 15 residues. CDR3 amino acids: CASSKWAGTNYGYTF. The CDR3 DNA sequence: TGTGCCAGCAGCAAATGGGCCGGAACTAACTATGGCTACACCTTC.

V and J are TRBV2 and TRBJ1-6, with 7 nucleotides matching TRBD1. Germline CDR1 SNHLY, CDR2 FYNNEI. The CDR3 contains 15 residues. V shed 0 bases and J 7 bases; nucleotides not matched to a gene: 3. CDR3 amino acids: CASSEAGGLNSPLHF. CDR3 nucleotide sequence: TGTGCCAGCAGTGAAGCAGGGGGCTTAAATTCACCCCTCCACTTT.

This clonotype was observed a few times. As DNA, the CDR3 is TGTGCCAGCGCCCAGGGCAGCAATCAGCCCCAGCATTTT. This codes for CASAQGSNQPQHF. The chain has TRBV6-2 or TRBV6-3 and TRBJ1-5; D may be TRBD1 (5 bases). This CDR3 contains 13 residues. From germline, CDR1 is MNHEY and CDR2 SVGEGT. The V end lost 8 bases, the J end lost 1 base, and 9 bases lay between the germline ends.

This clonotype appeared many times. The gene calls are TRBV7-9 and TRBJ2-2; the D gene is possibly TRBD1 (5 bases). The length of the CDR3 is 14 residues. Germline V gene lookup returns CDR1 SEHNR and CDR2 FQNEAQ (reference sequence). V lost 1 base, J lost 4 bases, and 7 bases lay in between. CDR3 bases: TGTGCCAGCAGCTTAGAGACAGTCACCGGGGAGCTGTTTTTT. This codes for CASSLETVTGELFF. Supplemented by reference TRBV7-9 and TRBJ2-2, the full variable domain reads DTGVSQNPRHKITKRGQNVTFRCDPISEHNRLYWYRQTLGQGPEFLTYFQNEAQLEKSRLLSDRFSAERPKGSFSTLEIQRTEQGDSAMYLCASSLETVTGELFFGEGSRLTVL.

The V gene is TRBV29-1, the J gene TRBJ2-5, with TRBD1 identical over 9 bases. The CDR3 runs to 15 residues. CDR1 and CDR2 from the germline V gene are SQVTM and ANQGSEA. The ends lost 7 bases at V and 2 bases at J; junction bases unmatched: 11. CDR3 residues: CSGQPGTGLQETQYF. CDR3 DNA: TGCAGCGGCCAACCCGGGACAGGGCTACAAGAGACCCAGTACTTC.

The chain joins TRBV5-4 to TRBJ2-3; 8 bases line up with TRBD1. V gave up 2 bases and J gave up 2 bases; unmatched junction bases: 7. The CDR3 has 16 amino acids. CDR1 SGHNT and CDR2 YYREEE come from the germline V gene (reference sequence). The CDR3 DNA sequence: TGTGCCAGCAGCTTTAACAGGGGGGAGTCCACAGATACGCAGTATTTT. Translation: CASSFNRGESTDTQYF.

This clonotype showed up many times. The chain employs TRBV7-2 and TRBJ2-3; 7 positions match TRBD2. V gave up 2 bases and J gave up 6 bases; unmatched junction bases: 17. CDR1 is SGHTA and CDR2 is FQGNSA in the germline V gene. The CDR3 extends over 18 amino acids. CDR3 sequence reads: CASSLTPGLRMLSDTQYF. Here the CDR3 DNA reads TGTGCCAGCAGCTTAACCCCGGGACTAAGGATGTTGAGCGATACGCAGTATTTT.

This clonotype was detected many times. This chain links TRBV2 with TRBJ2-3, with no clear D. From germline, CDR1 is SNHLY and CDR2 FYNNEI. The length of the CDR3 is 14 residues. The germline V and J ends were trimmed by 4 bases and 0 bases, with 8 bases remaining between them. The CDR3 nucleotides read TGTGCCAGCAGTGGTAGGATTAGCACAGATACGCAGTATTTT. This gives the protein CASSGRISTDTQYF.

This clonotype was found many times. The rearrangement links TRBV20-1 to TRBJ2-3; D is possibly TRBD2 (6 bases). With 0 bases removed from V and 9 bases from J, the gap between germline ends came to 7 bases. Germline V CDR1 and CDR2: DFQATT, SNEGSKA (reference sequence). This CDR3 contains 11 residues. The CDR3 DNA sequence: TGCAGTGCTAGAGAGGACTACACGCAGTATTTT. This sequence encodes CSAREDYTQYF.